This T cell receptor (beta chain) stems from a study of follicular helper T cells after annual influenza vaccination. The V segment lost 4 bases and the J segment 6 bases; nucleotides outside the gene matches: 4. Germline V gives CDR1 SGHRS, CDR2 YFSETQ. The length of the CDR3 is 16 residues. Findings of the study overall: ICOS+CD38+ cTfh clonality change tracked circulating plasmablast frequency change.

Method: immunoSEQ multiplex PCR; TCRdb's copy keeps in-frame clones and lacks some. The sample shows over 14,000 clones, roughly 80% of them seen only once. Points on this clone: Its antigen is unknown.

The time point is: 2014-2015 season, 7 days after vaccination. Before and after seasonal inactivated influenza vaccination, adults gave blood for sorting CD4 subsets for sequencing. Community-dwelling subjects without influenza vaccination in the prior 6 months were enrolled. Sorted cTfh were non-naive CD4+CXCR5+PD-1+, either ICOS+CD38+ or ICOS-CD38-. The source of this sequence is an adult who received the influenza vaccine. The chain recombines TRBV5-1 with TRBJ2-1; 16 nucleotides align to TRBD2. The material was CXCR5+ CD38- circulating T follicular helper cells from blood, obtained 7 days after influenza vaccination. Described subset: circulating Tfh, non-naive CD4+CXCR5+PD-1+ (ICOS+CD38+ or ICOS-CD38-). The CDR3 protein is CASSPGTSGRANEQFF. The CDR3, as DNA: TGCGCCAGCAGCCCAGGGACTAGCGGGAGGGCCAATGAGCAGTTCTTC.